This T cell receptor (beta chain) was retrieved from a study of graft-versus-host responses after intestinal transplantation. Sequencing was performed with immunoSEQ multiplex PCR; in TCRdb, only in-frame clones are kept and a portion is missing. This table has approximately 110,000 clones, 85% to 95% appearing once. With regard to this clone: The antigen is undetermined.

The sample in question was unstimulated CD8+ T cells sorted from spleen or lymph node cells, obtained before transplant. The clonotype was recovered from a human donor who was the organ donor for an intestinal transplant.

The CDR3 region has the DNA TGTGCTTCCCAGGCGGGGTCCGGGGAGCTGTTTTTT. Its protein is CASQAGSGELFF. V is TRBV30 and J is TRBJ2-2; tentative D call: TRBD2 (6 bases). This CDR3 is 12 amino acids long. CDR1 GTSNPN and CDR2 SVGIG come from the germline V gene (reference sequence).